The next 9 T cell receptor beta chains were all read from a single sample in a study of blood T cell repertoires in COVID-19. Profiled with immunoSEQ multiplex PCR; TCRdb holds only in-frame clones, not every one. The sample has 200,000 or so clones; roughly 84% are singletons. Sequencing was performed on peripheral blood. The receptors stem from a human donor in a cohort sampled during active COVID-19.

Here the CDR3 reads CASSVLTGVMYEQYF. Written as DNA, the CDR3 is TGTGCCAGCAGTGTCCTGACAGGGGTAATGTACGAGCAGTACTTC. This chain connects TRBV28 to TRBJ2-7; 8 bases fit TRBD1. Germline CDR1 MDHEN, CDR2 SYDVKM. The CDR3 has 15 amino acids. V trimming: 5 bases; J trimming: 4 bases; junction bases outside the gene matches: 10.

In this sample, this clone turned up a few times. This rearrangement joins TRBV3-1 (or the pseudogene TRBV3-2) to TRBJ1-1; tentative D call: TRBD1 (6 bases). Germline CDR1 reads LGHDT; CDR2 reads YNNKEL (reference sequence). The CDR3 runs 14 residues. The V and J ends lost 0 bases and 4 bases respectively, with 9 bases between them. The CDR3 reads CASSQEVRGTEAFF. CDR3 bases: TGTGCCAGCAGCCAAGAGGTCAGGGGCACTGAAGCTTTCTTT.

V gene TRBV18 combines with J gene TRBJ1-2; D remains ambiguous. This CDR3 is 13 amino acids long. Germline lookup yields CDR1 KGHSH and CDR2 LQKENI. Trimming left V 1 base short and J 4 bases short, with 7 bases between. The CDR3 is CASSPQGGYGYTF. The CDR3 nucleotides read TGTGCCAGCTCACCACAGGGAGGCTATGGCTACACCTTC.

The DNA for the CDR3 is TGCGCCAGCAGCTCCGCGGGGCCTGGGGCCAACGTCCTGACTTTC. Protein: CASSSAGPGANVLTF. The gene calls are TRBV5-1 and TRBJ2-6, with D possibly being TRBD2 (6 bases). Germline V gene sequence: CDR1 SGHRS, CDR2 YFSETQ. This CDR3 spans 15 amino acids. V lost 3 bases and J 2 bases, leaving 9 bases between the germline ends.

This CDR3 is CASSPLGQRQGTYSNQPQHF. CDR3 nucleotide sequence: TGCGCCAGCAGCCCTCTGGGGCAGAGACAGGGAACATATAGCAATCAGCCCCAGCATTTT. The chain carries TRBV4-1 and TRBJ1-5, with 7 bases identical to TRBD1. The germline V gene has CDR1 MGHRA and CDR2 YSYEKL. With 4 bases clipped from V and 0 bases from J, the junction kept 18 bases outside the gene matches. CDR3 size: 20 residues.

This chain uses TRBV2 with TRBJ1-5; D remains unclear. The CDR3 runs 12 residues. The V gene's germline CDR1 is SNHLY and CDR2 FYNNEI. Trimming cost V 6 bases and J 6 bases, with 9 bases left between them. As DNA, the CDR3 is TGTGCCAGCAGCCCGAGGGTTCAGCCCCAGCATTTT. Its translation: CASSPRVQPQHF.

V gene TRBV7-2 combines with J gene TRBJ2-7, with TRBD2 identical over 8 bases. Germline V gene data show CDR1 as SGHTA and CDR2 as FQGNSA. The CDR3 totals 17 residues. J gave up 3 bases and V 4 bases, and 14 bases lay outside the gene matches. In DNA form, the CDR3 reads TGTGCCAGCAGCTCCCAACCAAGCGGGAGTTTCCTCTACGAGCAGTACTTC. It encodes CASSSQPSGSFLYEQYF.

This chain uses TRBV16 with TRBJ2-1; 11 bases align to TRBD2. This CDR3 region has 14 residues. Germline CDR1 reads KGHSY; CDR2 reads FQNENV. J was trimmed by 3 bases and V by 10 bases; bases with no gene match: 5. The CDR3 spells CATKTSGVYNEQFF. The DNA of the CDR3 is TGTGCCACCAAGACTAGCGGGGTCTACAATGAGCAGTTCTTC.

This rearrangement joins TRBV21-1 to TRBJ2-7; TRBD1 is the table's D call, not checked against the DNA. TRBV21-1 has pseudogene status. There are 18 residues in the CDR3. CDR3 amino acids: CASSKQDSSPQNSYEQYF. CDR3 in DNA: TGTGCCAGCAGCAAACAGGACAGTTCTCCCCAAAATTCCTACGAGCAGTACTTC.